Each of the 6 T cell receptor beta chains below was sequenced from the same sample in a study of cytomegalovirus exposure and HLA in healthy donors. Primers for the PCR totalled 60 Vbeta and 13 Jbeta. Method: immunoSEQ multiplex PCR; TCRdb's copy keeps in-frame clones and lacks some. This table has under 110,000 clones, roughly 82% appearing once. Specimen: PBMCs. These receptors originate from a man aged 45 to 65 in good health and CMV-seronegative.

This chain connects TRBV2 to TRBJ2-7, with a tentative D call TRBD1 (5 bases). Germline V gene sequence: CDR1 SNHLY, CDR2 FYNNEI. The CDR3 covers 12 residues. V was trimmed by 3 bases and J by 4 bases, leaving 7 bases between them. The CDR3 nucleotides are TGTGCCAGCAGTGATCAGGGTTACGAGCAGTACGTC. It translates to CASSDQGYEQYV.

This clone was recorded a few times. The V call is TRBV5-1, the J call TRBJ2-3; 9 bases line up with TRBD2. The V gene's germline CDR1 is SGHRS and CDR2 YFSETQ. The ends lost 1 base at V and 2 bases at J; junction bases unmatched: 2. The CDR3 has 15 amino acids. Here the CDR3 reads CASSLSGGLTDTQYF. CDR3 sequence (DNA): TGCGCCAGCAGCTTGAGCGGGGGGCTCACAGATACGCAGTATTTT.

The chain couples TRBV5-1 to TRBJ1-3; 8 nucleotides match TRBD1. Germline lookup yields CDR1 SGHRS and CDR2 YFSETQ. CDR3 length: 16 residues. The junction had 3 bases not matched to a gene; V was cut back by 0 bases and J by 1 base. CDR3: CASSLGQGASGNTIYF. The CDR3, as DNA: TGCGCCAGCAGCTTGGGGCAGGGGGCGTCTGGAAACACCATATATTTT.

The J gene is TRBJ2-7, the V gene TRBV25-1; tentatively, D is TRBD2 (6 bases). V was pared by 0 bases and J by 3 bases, with 9 bases between. Germline V gene sequence: CDR1 MGHDK, CDR2 SYGVNS. The CDR3 loop spans 14 amino acids. Here the CDR3 reads CASSEYGGFYEQYF. CDR3 bases: TGTGCCAGCAGTGAATATGGGGGGTTCTACGAGCAGTACTTC.

This chain connects TRBV4-1 to TRBJ2-5; 8 positions agree with TRBD1. Trimming cost V 3 bases and J 2 bases; bases outside gene matches: 11. The CDR3 loop spans 17 amino acids. CDR1 MGHRA and CDR2 YSYEKL come from the germline V gene. The CDR3 protein is CASSQEDRGGLQETQYF. CDR3 coding DNA: TGCGCCAGCAGCCAGGAAGACAGGGGCGGGTTACAAGAGACCCAGTACTTC.

V usage is TRBV5-1 and J usage is TRBJ2-7; maybe TRBD2 (6 bases). CDR1 and CDR2 (germline): SGHRS, YFSETQ. Trimming stripped 4 bases from V and 7 bases from J, with 9 bases between. This CDR3 spans 11 amino acids. The CDR3 here is CASSAAGEQYF. In DNA form, the CDR3 reads TGCGCCAGCAGCGCCGCGGGGGAGCAGTACTTC.